Shown below are 22 T cell receptor beta chains from a single sample sequenced in a study of memory CD4+ T cells and cytomegalovirus serostatus (dated by TCRdb to about 2019). The protocol used for the library was the immunoSEQ multiplex PCR assay. In TCRdb, the immuneACCESS table is reduced to in-frame sequences with V and J assigned. These tables do not hold every clone; where another copy was compared, an unresolved V gene accounts for under half, and the others remain unexplained. Within this sample are 80,000 or so clones, with approximately 78% of them counted one time only. Just over 2.5% of the sample lies in the top ten. A FACSAria II was used to sort memory CD4+ T cells, defined as single viable CD3+CD4+CD8-CD45RO+ cells. The sample taken for sequencing was memory CD4+ T cells from blood. The receptors stem from an adult in good health and CMV-seropositive.

The V call is TRBV28, the J call TRBJ1-6, with 7 bases fitting TRBD1. Trimming cost V 6 bases and J 9 bases; bases outside gene matches: 11. The CDR3 loop spans 15 amino acids. Germline assignment: CDR1 MDHEN and CDR2 SYDVKM. CDR3 sequence reads: CASSPAGTALSPLHF. In DNA form, the CDR3 reads TGTGCCAGCAGCCCGGCCGGGACAGCACTTTCACCCCTCCACTTT.

V and J are TRBV2 and TRBJ2-7; the match to TRBD1 covers 7 bases. Trimming took 8 bases from V and 3 from J; bases not matched to a gene: 7. The germline V gene has CDR1 SNHLY and CDR2 FYNNEI. The CDR3 runs to 13 residues. CDR3 in amino acids: CASGQDRFYEQYF. The DNA of the CDR3 is TGTGCCAGCGGACAGGACCGATTCTACGAGCAGTACTTC.

V usage is TRBV27 and J usage is TRBJ1-2; no definite D call. From germline, CDR1 is MNHEY and CDR2 SMNVEV (reference sequence). V lost 2 bases and J 4 bases, leaving 11 bases between the germline ends. CDR3 length: 14 amino acids. The DNA of the CDR3 is TGTGCCAGCAGTTTAGGTGGAGGGATCTATGGCTACACCTTC. Translation: CASSLGGGIYGYTF.

The chain is built from TRBV28 and TRBJ1-2; 9 bases map to TRBD1. The CDR3 length is 13 residues. Germline CDR1 is MDHEN and CDR2 is SYDVKM. Losses at the gene ends were 10 bases for V and 7 bases for J; bases not matched to a gene: 10. This chain's CDR3 is CATLLQGASGYTF. Here the CDR3 DNA reads TGTGCCACCCTACTACAGGGGGCGAGTGGCTACACCTTC.

The rearrangement links TRBV7-2 to TRBJ2-3; D call uncertain. The V end lost 1 base, the J end lost 0 bases, and 14 bases lay between the germline ends. The germline CDR1 and CDR2 sequences are SGHTA and FQGNSA. CDR3 length equals 17 residues. Here the CDR3 DNA reads TGTGCCAGCAGCTTAGTGATGCGGAGTGCTAGCACAGATACGCAGTATTTT. Protein product: CASSLVMRSASTDTQYF. The entire variable domain, with the rest obtained from reference TRBV7-2 and TRBJ2-3, is as follows: GAGVSQSPSNKVTEKGKDVELRCDPISGHTALYWYRQSLGQGLEFLIYFQGNSAPDKSGLPSDRFSAERTGGSVSTLTIQRTQQEDSAVYLCASSLVMRSASTDTQYFGPGTRLTVL.

The chain joins TRBV30 to TRBJ1-5; 7 positions agree with TRBD1. The CDR3 is 13 residues long. Looked up from germline, CDR1 is GTSNPN and CDR2 is SVGIG (reference sequence). The V and J ends lost 3 bases and 7 bases, in that order; junction bases with no gene match: 6. CDR3: CAWSGGDSQPQHF. The CDR3 region has the DNA TGTGCCTGGAGCGGGGGGGACAGCCAGCCCCAGCATTTT.

The chain carries TRBV6-1 and TRBJ1-1; D uncertain. V was shortened by 0 bases and J by 4 bases, with 6 bases between the two germline ends. The CDR3 spans 13 residues. Germline loops: CDR1 MNHNS, CDR2 SASEGT. The chain's CDR3 is CASSEARITEAFF. DNA for the CDR3: TGTGCCAGCAGTGAAGCTCGGATCACTGAAGCTTTCTTT.

The rearrangement joins TRBV4-3 to TRBJ2-2; D not certain. V was shortened by 0 bases and J by 6 bases, with 5 bases between the two germline ends. Germline V lookup: CDR1 LGHNA, CDR2 YSLEER. The CDR3 spans 13 residues. This CDR3 is CASSQERAGELFF. CDR3 in DNA: TGCGCCAGCAGCCAAGAAAGGGCCGGGGAGCTGTTTTTT.

As DNA, the CDR3 is TGTGCCATCAGGGGACGGTGGGACACTGAAGCTTTCTTT. It translates to CAIRGRWDTEAFF. The chain carries TRBV10-3 and TRBJ1-1; D is possibly TRBD1 (5 bases). Trimming shortened V by 6 bases and J by 3 bases, and 11 bases separated the two germline ends. The germline CDR1 and CDR2 sequences are ENHRY and SYGVKD. The CDR3 has 13 amino acids.

The chain links TRBV7-2 to TRBJ1-3; unclear D gene. Germline V gives CDR1 SGHTA, CDR2 FQGNSA. The ends were cut back, 2 bases at V and 7 bases at J, with 21 bases in the middle. The CDR3 sequence is 17 residues long. CDR3 DNA: TGTGCCAGCAGCTTAAATGCGGCGGCAATTGGCGGGAACACCATATATTTT. This codes for CASSLNAAAIGGNTIYF.

This chain joins TRBV2 and TRBJ1-5; D remains unclear. Trimming left V 7 bases short and J 3 bases short, with 13 bases between. The CDR3 spans 14 residues. The V gene's germline CDR1 is SNHLY and CDR2 FYNNEI. The CDR3 nucleotides are TGTGCCAGCACCGACGGGCAGTTCAATCAGCCCCAGCATTTT. Protein product: CASTDGQFNQPQHF.

The chain has TRBV6-5 and TRBJ1-6; TRBD1 is a possible D gene (6 bases). Per germline, CDR1 MNHEY and CDR2 SVGAGI. This CDR3 contains 16 residues. V was clipped by 1 base and J by 7 bases, with 14 bases between them. The CDR3 is CASSYYPGTQNSPLHF. The CDR3 bases are TGTGCCAGCAGTTACTATCCCGGGACACAGAATTCACCCCTCCACTTT.

This sequence joins TRBV10-3 and TRBJ1-4; 7 nucleotides agree with TRBD1. Per germline, CDR1 ENHRY and CDR2 SYGVKD. This CDR3 comprises 14 residues. V shed 5 bases, J shed 8 bases, and the junction held 8 bases outside the gene matches. This chain's CDR3 is CAISSGQDREKLFF. For the CDR3, the DNA is TGTGCCATCAGTAGTGGACAGGATAGGGAAAAACTGTTTTTT.

The rearrangement uses TRBV30 and TRBJ1-2; D not resolved. CDR3 size: 13 residues. CDR1 is GTSNPN and CDR2 is SVGIG in the germline V gene (reference sequence). Trimming pared 0 bases from V and 7 bases from J, leaving 12 bases between. The CDR3 DNA reads as TGTGCCTGGAGTGTAACGAGGATGGGTGGCTACACCTTC. Translation gives CAWSVTRMGGYTF.

The V call is TRBV20-1, the J call TRBJ2-5; D unclear. V was shortened by 5 bases and J by 0 bases, with 4 bases between the two germline ends. Germline V gives CDR1 DFQATT, CDR2 SNEGSKA (reference sequence). The CDR3 runs to 11 residues. The CDR3 DNA is TGCAGTGCTCAGCACCAAGAGACCCAGTACTTC. Protein product: CSAQHQETQYF.

The rearrangement uses TRBV11-2 and TRBJ1-4; D might be TRBD1 (5 bases). With 2 bases removed from V and 8 bases from J, the gap between germline ends came to 15 bases. Germline-derived CDR1 and CDR2 are SGHAT and FQNNGV. There are 15 residues in the CDR3. The CDR3 DNA reads as TGTGCCAGCAGCTTAATTGGGGCGCGGGCCGAAAAACTGTTTTTT. It is translated as CASSLIGARAEKLFF.

This clone was detected only once. The gene calls are TRBV7-2 and TRBJ2-1; D not certain. Germline V gene lookup returns CDR1 SGHTA and CDR2 FQGNSA. V was cut by 0 bases and J by 0 bases, with 6 bases left in between. CDR3 length: 15 residues. CDR3 in DNA: TGTGCCAGCAGCTTAGCGAGGAGCTCCTACAATGAGCAGTTCTTC. Protein product: CASSLARSSYNEQFF.

Only one count was recorded for this clone. The chain recombines TRBV4-1 with TRBJ2-2, with 8 positions matching TRBD1. Looked up from germline, CDR1 is MGHRA and CDR2 is YSYEKL. V lost 1 base to trimming and J lost 2 bases; unmatched junction nucleotides: 3. The CDR3 has 16 amino acids. The DNA of the CDR3 is TGCGCCAGCAGCCAAGGTGACAGGGGCAACACCGGGGAGCTGTTTTTT. Translating gives CASSQGDRGNTGELFF.

The chain is built from TRBV9 and TRBJ1-1; D might be TRBD1 (6 bases). CDR1 and CDR2 from the germline V gene are SGDLS and YYNGEE. V was clipped by 0 bases and J by 1 base, with 10 bases between them. The CDR3 length is 15 residues. The CDR3 bases are TGTGCCAGCAGCGTAGTGGGGGCAGGGAACACTGAAGCTTTCTTT. Translation: CASSVVGAGNTEAFF.

The chain links TRBV25-1 to TRBJ2-7; D possibly matches TRBD1 or TRBD2 (5 bases each). This CDR3 contains 17 residues. The V gene lost 2 bases and the J gene lost 3 bases, with 20 bases spanning the gap. CDR1 and CDR2 (germline): MGHDK, SYGVNS. The CDR3 bases are TGTGCCAGCAGTGAAAAGGGGCAGCGGACCTCTTTCTACGAGCAGTACTTC. Protein: CASSEKGQRTSFYEQYF.

The chain joins TRBV5-6 to TRBJ2-5; the match to TRBD2 covers 8 bases. The CDR3 consists of 16 residues. Germline values: CDR1 SGHDT, CDR2 YYEEEE. After removal of 3 bases from V and 1 base from J, the junction contained 8 bases not matched to a gene. CDR3 DNA: TGTGCCAGCAGCTCCATCGGGAGGGGGGGCCAAGAGACCCAGTACTTC. Residues: CASSSIGRGGQETQYF.

The chain joins TRBV27 to TRBJ2-1, with 8 bases lining up with TRBD1. CDR1 and CDR2 (germline): MNHEY, SMNVEV (reference sequence). J was trimmed by 5 bases and V by 5 bases; bases with no gene match: 5. The CDR3 covers 14 residues. The CDR3 reads CASSPDRADNEQFF. The CDR3 DNA sequence: TGTGCCAGCAGTCCGGACAGGGCTGACAATGAGCAGTTCTTC.